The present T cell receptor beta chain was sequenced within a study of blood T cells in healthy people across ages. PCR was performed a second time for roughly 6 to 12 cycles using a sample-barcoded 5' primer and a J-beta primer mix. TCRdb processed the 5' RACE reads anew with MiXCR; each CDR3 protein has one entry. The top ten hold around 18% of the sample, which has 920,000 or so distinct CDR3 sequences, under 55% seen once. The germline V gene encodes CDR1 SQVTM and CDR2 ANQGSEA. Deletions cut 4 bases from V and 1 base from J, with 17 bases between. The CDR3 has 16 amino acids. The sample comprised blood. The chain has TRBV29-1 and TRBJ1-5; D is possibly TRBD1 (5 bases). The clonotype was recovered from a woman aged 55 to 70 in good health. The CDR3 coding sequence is TGCAGCGTTGTGGGGGGTTGGGGTGGGAGCAATCAGCCCCAGCATTTT. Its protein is CSVVGGWGGSNQPQHF. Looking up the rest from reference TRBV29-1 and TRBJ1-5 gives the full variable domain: SAVISQKPSRDICQRGTSLTIQCQVDSQVTMMFWYRQQPGQSLTLIATANQGSEATYESGFVIDKFPISRPNLTFSTLTVSNMSPEDSSIYLCSVVGGWGGSNQPQHFGDGTRLSIL.